A selection of T cell receptor beta chains follows, all from one sample in a study of shared clonotypes between healthy human individuals. The table came from immunoSEQ multiplex PCR; TCRdb's copy has only in-frame clones and leaves some out. Of about 2.1 million clones in the sample, 93% were seen once. Sequenced: naive CD8+ T cells from PBMCs. These receptor sequences come from a man in his late teens or twenties in good health. Some clones in this sample may be carry-over from other donors' samples. The CDR3 runs from the conserved cysteine through the conserved F or W. Fields, in order: V gene, CDR3 protein.

V gene: TRBV15; CDR3 protein: CATSRTPGQPQHF
V gene: TRBV7-9; CDR3 protein: CASSDGTGNTEAFF
V gene: TRBV7-9; CDR3 protein: CASSLAEGGPTDNEQFF
V gene: TRBV10-3; CDR3 protein: CAIQTSGSYNEQFF
V gene: TRBV30; CDR3 protein: CAWSVVGTPGNTIYF
V gene: TRBV5-6; CDR3 protein: CASSFQGGEKLFF
V gene: TRBV19; CDR3 protein: CASSYRGAYEQYF
V gene: TRBV4-1; CDR3 protein: CASSATGTSSTDTQYF
V gene: TRBV9; CDR3 protein: CASSVDPGQETQYF
V gene: TRBV11-2; CDR3 protein: CASSLKEGRPYEQYF
V gene: TRBV5-1; CDR3 protein: CASSPGSGGLRNPRLEQYF
V gene: TRBV21-1; CDR3 protein: CASSIGDTAPLYGYTF
V gene: TRBV7-9; CDR3 protein: CAGGWDTEAFF
V gene: TRBV7-8; CDR3 protein: CASSLASSGLLDIQYF
V gene: TRBV28; CDR3 protein: CASSPGLSVTDTQYF
V gene: TRBV27; CDR3 protein: CASSLGTGKYNEQFF
V gene: TRBV19; CDR3 protein: CASQGLAYNEQFF
V gene: TRBV6-5; CDR3 protein: CASSPGQGDTEAFF
V gene: TRBV6-5; CDR3 protein: CASTPQGSAHEAFF
V gene: TRBV9; CDR3 protein: CASSVGSSSEAFF
V gene: TRBV7-3; CDR3 protein: CASSSRTGGGYTF
V gene: TRBV7-3; CDR3 protein: CASSLGQRNEQFF
V gene: TRBV28; CDR3 protein: CASSASGQAYEQYF
V gene: TRBV28; CDR3 protein: CASSLSRHTEAFF
V gene: TRBV27; CDR3 protein: CASSSWGRATDTQYF
V gene: TRBV20-1; CDR3 protein: CSARNYGYTF
V gene: TRBV4-1; CDR3 protein: CASGGLPNEQFF
V gene: TRBV7-9; CDR3 protein: CASSHTTGLAGVDNEQFF
V gene: TRBV15; CDR3 protein: CATSGLDRDTGELFF
V gene: TRBV7-9; CDR3 protein: CASSPSISYEQYF
V gene: TRBV9; CDR3 protein: CASGHSNQPQHF
V gene: TRBV9; CDR3 protein: CASTPGGSGNTIYF
V gene: TRBV6-5; CDR3 protein: CASGDSYGYTF
V gene: TRBV7-9; CDR3 protein: CASSLPLRSYNEQFF
V gene: TRBV9; CDR3 protein: CASSAPGTGVLTGELFF
V gene: TRBV27; CDR3 protein: CASSSRDTQVYTDTQYF
V gene: TRBV4-3; CDR3 protein: CASSQLAEYNEQFF
V gene: TRBV10-2; CDR3 protein: CASSQRGSYNEQFF
V gene: TRBV29-1; CDR3 protein: CSVVGVEDSQVFYEQYF
V gene: TRBV5-1; CDR3 protein: CASSLRGLREQYF
V gene: TRBV19; CDR3 protein: CASSIDLETPYGYTF
V gene: TRBV11-2; CDR3 protein: CASSSPLTGELFF
V gene: TRBV29-1; CDR3 protein: CSALAGLAYEQYF
V gene: TRBV6-5; CDR3 protein: CASRPGHLSYEQYF
V gene: TRBV27; CDR3 protein: CASRLTGDLNEAFF
V gene: TRBV9; CDR3 protein: CASSVTATMDYEQYF
V gene: TRBV5-1; CDR3 protein: CASGLAGGATKTYNEQFF
V gene: TRBV28; CDR3 protein: CASSLIGTGNEKLFF